A single sample is the source of the 8 T cell receptor beta chains below, sequenced in a study of T cell responses to AZD1222 COVID-19 vaccine. The protocol was immunoSEQ multiplex PCR, while the TCRdb copy is restricted to in-frame clones and leaves out a portion. This table has about 110,000 clones, approximately 85% appearing once. The sequences come from peripheral blood, collected on day 0 of AZD1222 vaccination. The receptors were sampled from an adult in good health.

V usage is TRBV15 and J usage is TRBJ1-6; D perhaps matches TRBD1 (6 bases). Trimming pared 0 bases from V and 3 bases from J, leaving 15 bases between. CDR1 is LNHNV and CDR2 is YYDKDF in the germline V gene (reference sequence). This CDR3 region has 18 residues. CDR3 sequence: CATSRERGGGLYNSPLHF. As DNA, the CDR3 is TGTGCCACCAGCAGAGAGCGCGGGGGCGGACTCTATAATTCACCCCTCCACTTT.

V usage is TRBV19 and J usage is TRBJ2-2, with D possibly TRBD2 on 7 matching bases. Trimming pared 5 bases from V and 6 bases from J, leaving 22 bases between. The CDR3 covers 17 residues. From germline, CDR1 is LNHDA and CDR2 SQIVND (reference sequence). CDR3 amino acids: CASSSGTTRGFSGELFF. CDR3 nucleotides: TGTGCCAGTAGTTCCGGGACTACCAGGGGTTTTTCCGGGGAGCTGTTTTTT.

V is TRBV11-2 and J is TRBJ1-1; D gene ambiguous. Trimming removed 5 bases from V and 0 bases from J, with 7 bases in between. The CDR3 covers 13 residues. CDR1 SGHAT and CDR2 FQNNGV come from the germline V gene. The CDR3 region is CASSISMNTEAFF. The CDR3 DNA follows: TGTGCCAGCAGCATCAGCATGAACACTGAAGCTTTCTTT.

The gene calls are TRBV7-9 and TRBJ2-1, with 7 bases identical to TRBD2. The CDR3 has 13 residues. J lost 8 bases, V lost 8 bases, and 9 bases had no gene match. Germline V gene lookup returns CDR1 SEHNR and CDR2 FQNEAQ (reference sequence). The CDR3 loop reads CASGGGRAYEQFF. In DNA form, the CDR3 reads TGTGCCAGCGGAGGCGGGAGAGCCTATGAGCAGTTCTTC.

The DNA of the CDR3 is TGTGCCAGCAGCTTGTCGGTGGGGAACACTGAAGCTTTCTTT. Its protein product is CASSLSVGNTEAFF. The chain joins TRBV5-5 to TRBJ1-1; D is unresolved. V was cut by 1 base and J by 1 base, with 8 bases left in between. This CDR3 spans 14 amino acids. Germline V lookup: CDR1 SGHKS, CDR2 YYEKEE (reference sequence).

This chain links TRBV6-5 with TRBJ2-1, with 9 positions matching TRBD2. The junction had 7 bases not matched to a gene; V was cut back by 1 base and J by 6 bases. This CDR3 spans 16 amino acids. Looked up from germline, CDR1 is MNHEY and CDR2 is SVGAGI. CDR3 nucleotide sequence: TGTGCCAGCAGTTACTTGTCTAGCGGGAATGGCAATGAGCAGTTCTTC. This translates into CASSYLSSGNGNEQFF.

Only a few counts were recorded for this clone. The gene calls are TRBV9 and TRBJ1-4; D remains unclear. Trimming shortened V by 4 bases and J by 0 bases, and 7 bases separated the two germline ends. The CDR3 is 14 amino acids. CDR1 is SGDLS and CDR2 is YYNGEE in the germline V gene. DNA for the CDR3: TGTGCCAGCAGCTACACCGCAACTAATGAAAAACTGTTTTTT. It is translated as CASSYTATNEKLFF.

This clone was detected a few times. The V call is TRBV6-5, the J call TRBJ1-1; D ambiguous. CDR3 length: 13 amino acids. V was clipped by 6 bases and J by 2 bases, with 10 bases between them. The germline gives CDR1 MNHEY, CDR2 SVGAGI. The CDR3 DNA reads as TGTGCCAGCAGGTCCCAGATTAACACTGAAGCTTTCTTT. The encoded protein is CASRSQINTEAFF.